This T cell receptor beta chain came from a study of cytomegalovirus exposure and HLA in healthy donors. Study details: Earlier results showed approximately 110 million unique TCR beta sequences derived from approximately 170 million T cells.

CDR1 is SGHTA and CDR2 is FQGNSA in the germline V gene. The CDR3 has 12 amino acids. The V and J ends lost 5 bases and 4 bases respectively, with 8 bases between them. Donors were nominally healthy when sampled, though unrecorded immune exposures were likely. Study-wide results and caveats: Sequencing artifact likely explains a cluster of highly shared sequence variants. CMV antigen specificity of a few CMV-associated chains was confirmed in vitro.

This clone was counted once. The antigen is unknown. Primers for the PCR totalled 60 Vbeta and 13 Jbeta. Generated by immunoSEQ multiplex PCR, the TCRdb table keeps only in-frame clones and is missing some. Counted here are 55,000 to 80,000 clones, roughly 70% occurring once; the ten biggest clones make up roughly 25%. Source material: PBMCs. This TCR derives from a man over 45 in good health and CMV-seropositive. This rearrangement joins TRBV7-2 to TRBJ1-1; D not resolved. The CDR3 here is CASSLWSTEAFF. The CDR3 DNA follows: TGTGCCAGCAGCCTGTGGAGCACTGAAGCTTTCTTT.